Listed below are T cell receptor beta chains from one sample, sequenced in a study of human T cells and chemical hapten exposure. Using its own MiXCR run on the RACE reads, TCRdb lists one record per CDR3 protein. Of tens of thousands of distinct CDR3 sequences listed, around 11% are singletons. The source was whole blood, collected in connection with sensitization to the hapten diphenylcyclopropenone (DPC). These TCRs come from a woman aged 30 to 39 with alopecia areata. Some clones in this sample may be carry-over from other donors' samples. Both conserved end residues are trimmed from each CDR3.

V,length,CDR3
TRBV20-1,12,SARGGNSNQPQH
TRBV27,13,ASSPAHPENYGYT
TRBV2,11,ASSEGEFYGYT
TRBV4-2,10,ASSQDHMGQF
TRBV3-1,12,ASSQSGLSDEQF
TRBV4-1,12,ASSQDRDTGELF
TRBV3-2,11,AHEGTESYEQY
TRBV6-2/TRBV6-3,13,ASSYWGSGNQPQH
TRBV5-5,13,ASSPTSGDPYEQY
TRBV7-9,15,ASSPLAGDRSKNIQY
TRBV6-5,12,ASSQPASRAEAF
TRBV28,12,ASLRGPTSAEQF
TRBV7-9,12,ASSRTGRHNEQF
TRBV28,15,ASSSRGLAGGYNEQF
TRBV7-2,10,ASSQRRDLQF
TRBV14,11,ASRLRGWDGYT
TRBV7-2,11,ASSGGYHYEQY
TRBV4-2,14,ASSQTGTSGPREQY
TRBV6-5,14,ASSYPGTGGKETQY
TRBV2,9,ATGTGLIQY
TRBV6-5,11,ASSYSPALGQY
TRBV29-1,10,SVVWGNEKLF
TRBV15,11,ATSRDRGQPQH
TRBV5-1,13,ASSPLGRATDTQY
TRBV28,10,ASSGTDYGYT
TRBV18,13,ASSTTSDGHEKLF
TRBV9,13,ASSAGLAGGNEQF
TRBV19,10,ASSIGQSEAF
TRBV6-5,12,ASSPNRVYEKLF
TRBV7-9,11,ASSLGYGSPLH
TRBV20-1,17,SAVLIGTSGVFSYNEQF
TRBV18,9,ASSTGETQY
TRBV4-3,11,ASSQDYQETQY
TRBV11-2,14,ASSFRGGLGTDTQY
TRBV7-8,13,ASTLPWGGTDTQY
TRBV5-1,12,ASSSGQPNEKLF
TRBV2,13,ASSTGTSGSDTQY
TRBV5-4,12,ASSFFTADTEAF
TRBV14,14,ASSQAGVLDDTEAF
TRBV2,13,ASSDWTFEIGELF
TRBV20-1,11,SVWDPRFETQY
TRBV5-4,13,ASSFVAGRYNEQF
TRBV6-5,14,ASSYINSRLTDTQY
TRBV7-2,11,ASSLNGRYEQY
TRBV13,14,ASSFLQSGRGNEQF
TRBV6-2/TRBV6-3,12,ASSLTSRGGELF
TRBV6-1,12,ASSEGAGANVLT